This T cell receptor beta chain was observed in a study of blood T cell repertoires in COVID-19. Study-wide context: Both acute and convalescent COVID-19 samples were obtained from the United States, Italy and Spain.

Measured with immunoSEQ multiplex PCR; TCRdb has only the in-frame clones, and not every one. The sample carries 200,000 to 300,000 clones, around 89% recorded once. This CDR3 spans 13 amino acids. V was cut by 3 bases and J by 4 bases, with 9 bases left in between. This sequence was found in a woman in her twenties or thirties who had recovered from COVID-19. The chain employs TRBV12-3 or TRBV12-4 and TRBJ1-2, with D unresolved. The sample consisted of PBMCs or T cells enriched from blood (not recorded which). In DNA form, the CDR3 reads TGTGCCAGCAGTTTTGGTAGCGTCTATGGCTACACCTTC. Its translation is CASSFGSVYGYTF.